Listed below are T cell receptor beta chains from one sample, sequenced in a study of shared clonotypes between healthy human individuals. TCRdb's copy holds only in-frame clones and misses some; the assay was immunoSEQ multiplex PCR. Of about 680,000 clones in the sample, 55% to 85% were seen once. The material sequenced was memory CD4+ T cells sorted from blood. These receptors all stem from a woman aged 30 to 39 in good health. Both conserved end residues are part of each CDR3.

TRBV10-2,CASGGAGVNGNTEAFF
TRBV5-1,CASSLGPIISQILQETQYF
TRBV27,CASRSFTASYNEQFF
TRBV30,CAWIGTGVNEQFF
TRBV9,CASSVRLEKLFF
TRBV2,CASTNSLREQYF
TRBV6-4,CATRGRERGEQFF
TRBV4-1,CASSQGGKSSYNEQFF
TRBV14,CASSQTLLAAGYNEQFF
TRBV5-5,CASSLAEREQYF
TRBV6-6,CASSLSRDNEQFF
TRBV30,CAWSVVGTGRSYEQYF
TRBV7-8,CASSLRGRPSYEQYF
TRBV30,CAWRGKQGSYEQYF
TRBV10-2,CASSEMQGAWEQYF
TRBV28,CASSLYGPTGMNTEAFF
TRBV4-1,CASSQGQGIWNEQFF
TRBV19,CASSQTGGGLYSNQPQHF
TRBV10-3,CAVRPGINQPQHF
TRBV19,CASSRRRGGYGYTF
TRBV2,CASSLTGMGQPQHF
TRBV27,CASTSLTTTSYEQYF
TRBV6-1,CASSGRAPTLAKNIQYF
TRBV29-1,CSVVGRLNTEAFF
TRBV6-1,CASSEFPAGAYNEQFF
TRBV4-1,CASSQDGAGALETQYF
TRBV19,CASSGDRITGELFF
TRBV27,CASKLAGVNTGELFF
TRBV6-5,CASSQERGIYNEQFF
TRBV19,CASSMSGQGATDYGYTF
TRBV11-3,CASSLQGGSLDTQYF
TRBV6-1,CASSAYLNEKLFF
TRBV7-8,CASSFGLTGGSNQPQHF
TRBV4-2,CASSQDRSYEQYF
TRBV27,CASSFGGRNTGELFF
TRBV5-8,CASSLVAGGNYEQYF
TRBV14,CASSQDPFGMSYEQYF
TRBV30,CAWSVTAFYEQYF
TRBV7-2,CASSSTGGQPQHF
TRBV11-3,CASSLRGYGYTF
TRBV7-2,CASSSSTGPYEQYF
TRBV19,CATLDPGRTFTEAFF
TRBV4-1,CASSQTGQRLLLEQYF
TRBV28,CASSLSQGSADEQYF